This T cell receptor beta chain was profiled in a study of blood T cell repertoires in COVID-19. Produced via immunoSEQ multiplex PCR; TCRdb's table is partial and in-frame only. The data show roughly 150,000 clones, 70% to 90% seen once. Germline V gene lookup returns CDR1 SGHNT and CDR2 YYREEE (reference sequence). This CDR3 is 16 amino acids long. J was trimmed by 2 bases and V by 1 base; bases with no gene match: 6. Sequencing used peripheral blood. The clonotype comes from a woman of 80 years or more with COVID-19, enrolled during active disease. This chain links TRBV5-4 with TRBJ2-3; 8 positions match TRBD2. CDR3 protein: CASSLTSGGSTDTQYF. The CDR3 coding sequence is TGTGCCAGCAGCTTGACTAGCGGAGGATCCACAGATACGCAGTATTTT.